This T cell receptor (beta chain) originates from a study of shared clonotypes between healthy human individuals. Study context: Each donor had three CD4 naive, three CD4 memory, two CD8 naive and one CD8 memory plate.

Assay: immunoSEQ multiplex PCR; the TCRdb copy retains only in-frame clones and omits some. The sample has roughly 1 million clones; 75% to 85% are singletons. General study points: Relative to their counterparts shared across all four donors, non-shared clonotypes exhibited diminished generation probabilities.

The germline V gene has CDR1 MNHEY and CDR2 SMNVEV (reference sequence). CDR3 size: 19 residues. After removal of 6 bases from V and 2 bases from J, the junction contained 21 bases not matched to a gene. Concerning this clone: Its antigen is still unknown.

The receptor's source is a man in his late teens or twenties in good health. Some clones in this sample may be carry-over from other donors' samples. Sequencing was carried out using memory CD4+ T cells from PBMCs. The subset denotes: CD45RA-negative fraction. This rearrangement joins TRBV27 to TRBJ2-7; 8 bases fit TRBD2. The CDR3, as DNA: TGTGCCAGCAGATTCCCCTTCAGAGGTCTCGCGCGGGAGGCCTACGAGCAGTACTTC. This codes for CASRFPFRGLAREAYEQYF.